Listed below are T cell receptor beta chains from one sample, sequenced in a study of spatial heterogeneity in lung cancer. From the 5' RACE reads, TCRdb called clonotypes with MiXCR, one entry per CDR3 protein. The profile shows around 7,500 distinct CDR3 sequences, about 20% of them singletons. The sample in question was lung tumor tissue, obtained at surgery. The receptors stem from a female donor with early-stage non-small cell lung cancer. Both conserved end residues are part of each CDR3. D genes are given only for firm matches. Not every row has a clone size; where given, it reads once, few, many or a size class.

J	D	size	V	DNA	CDR3
TRBJ1-6	NA	NA	TRBV11-2	TGTGCCAGCAGCTTAGATGTGAGTTTGCCCCTCCACTTT	CASSLDVSLPLHF
TRBJ1-2	NA	few	TRBV5-6	TGTGCCAGCAGTAGGGGGAGGAATAACTATGGCTACACCTTC	CASSRGRNNYGYTF
TRBJ2-7	NA	few	TRBV9	TGTGCCAGCAGCGTAGGATTCGACAGGAGCGAGCAGTACTTC	CASSVGFDRSEQYF
TRBJ2-1	NA	NA	TRBV2	TGTGCCAGCAGTTTTTGGGAAGGTGAGCAGTTCTTC	CASSFWEGEQFF
TRBJ1-1	TRBD1	NA	TRBV9	TGTGCCAGCAGCGTAGGCGGGAGGGGGCAAACTGAAGCTTTCTTT	CASSVGGRGQTEAFF
TRBJ1-5	NA	NA	TRBV12-3/TRBV12-4	TGTGCCAGCAGCACTCCGGCAGGGCCTCAGCCCCAGCATTTT	CASSTPAGPQPQHF
TRBJ1-2	NA	NA	TRBV12-3/TRBV12-4	TGTGCCAGCAGTCTGCGGGGGACGGGGAACTATGGCTACACCTTC	CASSLRGTGNYGYTF
TRBJ1-2	NA	NA	TRBV28	TGTGCCAGCAGTTTGAGGGACGGAGTCTATGGCTACACCTTC	CASSLRDGVYGYTF
TRBJ2-6	NA	NA	TRBV5-4	TGTGCCAGCAGCTACAGGGCTGGGGCCAACGTCCTGACTTTC	CASSYRAGANVLTF
TRBJ2-2	NA	NA	TRBV3-2	TGTGCCAGCAGCCCCGGACAGGGGGCTGACACCGGGGAGCTGTTTTTT	CASSPGQGADTGELFF
TRBJ2-1	NA	NA	TRBV7-8	TGTGCCAGCAGCTCTCCAAGGGTCTCCTACAATGAGCAGTTCTTC	CASSSPRVSYNEQFF
TRBJ2-1	NA	NA	TRBV5-1	TGCGCCAGCAGCTTTGAGGGGCCGAGCTCCTACAATGAGCAGTTCTTC	CASSFEGPSSYNEQFF
TRBJ1-1	NA	few	TRBV18	TGTGCCAGCTCACCTACGGCAGGGGTGAACACTGAAGTTTTCTTT	CASSPTAGVNTEVFF
TRBJ2-1	NA	NA	TRBV5-1	TGCGCCAGCAGCTTATCTAGCACCTACAATGAGCAGTTCTTC	CASSLSSTYNEQFF
TRBJ2-5	TRBD2	NA	TRBV7-2	TGTGCCAGCAGCTTAGGGACTAGAATCGAGACCCAGTACTTC	CASSLGTRIETQYF
TRBJ2-1	TRBD1	NA	TRBV7-9	TGTGCCAGCAGCCGTGACAGGGCCTACAATGAGCAGTTCTTC	CASSRDRAYNEQFF
TRBJ2-7	NA	NA	TRBV4-1	TGCGGTAGGCAGGGGTCGTTCAACGAGCAGTACTTC	CGRQGSFNEQYF
TRBJ2-7	TRBD1	few	TRBV27	TGTGCCAGAAGACAGGGGGACGCCCGATCCTACGAGCAGTACTTC	CARRQGDARSYEQYF
TRBJ2-2	TRBD2	few	TRBV20-1	TGCAGTGCCCGCGGACTAGCGGGGGGCCTCAGGACCGGGGAGCTGTTTTTT	CSARGLAGGLRTGELFF
TRBJ1-2	TRBD1	medium-sized	TRBV6-2/TRBV6-3	TGTGCCAGCAGCCCCCCGGAGGGGGCTAAGGATGGCTACACCTTC	CASSPPEGAKDGYTF
TRBJ1-1	NA	few	TRBV20-1	TGCAGTGCTCCCGACAGCAGAGTGAACACTGAAGCTTTCTTT	CSAPDSRVNTEAFF
TRBJ2-7	NA	NA	TRBV5-6	TGTGCCAGCAGTTGGGGGGGCCTAAACGAGCAGTACTTC	CASSWGGLNEQYF
TRBJ2-4	NA	NA	TRBV12-3/TRBV12-4	TGTGCCAGCCGGCCACGAGTACGGACGTCGCTAGCCAAAAACATTCAGTACTTC	CASRPRVRTSLAKNIQYF
TRBJ1-5	NA	few	TRBV6-5	TGTGCCAGCAGTTCGAACAGGGATGGCAATCAGCCCCAGCATTTT	CASSSNRDGNQPQHF
TRBJ1-4	NA	medium-sized	TRBV7-2	TGTGCCAGCAGCTTTCTTCGGGCGTCGACACTGTTTTTT	CASSFLRASTLFF
TRBJ2-5	NA	few	TRBV14	TGTGCCAGCAGCCAATGGCAGGGCCAAGAGACCCAGTACTTC	CASSQWQGQETQYF
TRBJ2-3	TRBD1	NA	TRBV7-3	TGTGCCAGCAGCTTAACGCAAACAGGGGCCCCTGATATACCGAGCACAGATACGCAGTATTTT	CASSLTQTGAPDIPSTDTQYF